This T cell receptor beta chain is from a study of immune evolution from preneoplasia to lung adenocarcinoma. Patient tissue came from resections in Japan or China, 2014–2017. Study results and limitations: Highest clonality occurred in KRAS-mutant, not EGFR-mutant or double wild-type, nodules.

On this clone: Its target is unknown.

V lost 4 bases, J lost 0 bases, and 13 bases lay in between. CDR1 and CDR2 (germline): SQVTM, ANQGSEA. CDR3 length: 14 amino acids. TCRdb's table, derived via immunoSEQ multiplex PCR, lists solely in-frame clones and lacks some. The sample holds around 3,500 clones, 65% to 85% seen once. The sequenced sample was FFPE atypical adenomatous hyperplasia tissue from the lung. Specified subset: atypical adenomatous hyperplasia (AAH), lung preneoplasia. The chain is built from TRBV29-1 and TRBJ2-7; perhaps TRBD2 as D (6 bases). This clonotype was obtained from a person aged 70 to 85 with lung adenocarcinoma. The CDR3 sequence: CSVGSGAHSYEQYF. CDR3 DNA sequence: TGCAGCGTTGGTAGCGGAGCCCACTCCTACGAGCAGTACTTC.